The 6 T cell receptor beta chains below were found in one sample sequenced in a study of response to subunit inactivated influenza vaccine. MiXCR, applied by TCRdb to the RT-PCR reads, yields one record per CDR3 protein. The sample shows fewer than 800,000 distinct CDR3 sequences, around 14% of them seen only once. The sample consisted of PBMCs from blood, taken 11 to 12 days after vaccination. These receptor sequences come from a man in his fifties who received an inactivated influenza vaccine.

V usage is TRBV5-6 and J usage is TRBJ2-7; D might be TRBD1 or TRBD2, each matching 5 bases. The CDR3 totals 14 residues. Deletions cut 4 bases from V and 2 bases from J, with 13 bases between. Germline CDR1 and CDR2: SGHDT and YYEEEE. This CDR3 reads CASSLPGTTYEQYF. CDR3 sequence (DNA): TGTGCCAGCAGCCTACCCGGGACGACCTACGAGCAGTACTTC.

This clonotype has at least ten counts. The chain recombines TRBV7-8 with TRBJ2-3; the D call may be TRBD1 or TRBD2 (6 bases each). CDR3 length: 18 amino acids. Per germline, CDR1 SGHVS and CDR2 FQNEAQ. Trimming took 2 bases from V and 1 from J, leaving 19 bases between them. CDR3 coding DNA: TGTGCCAGCAGCTTACGGGTGGGGGGCTCCAGGGGCACAGATACGCAGTATTTT. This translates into CASSLRVGGSRGTDTQYF.

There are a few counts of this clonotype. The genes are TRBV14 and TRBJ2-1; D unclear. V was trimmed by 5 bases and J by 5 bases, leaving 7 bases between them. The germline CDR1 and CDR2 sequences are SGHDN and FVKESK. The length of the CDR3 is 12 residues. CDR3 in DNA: TGTGCCAGCAGCAGGATTAACAATGAGCAGTTCTTC. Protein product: CASSRINNEQFF.

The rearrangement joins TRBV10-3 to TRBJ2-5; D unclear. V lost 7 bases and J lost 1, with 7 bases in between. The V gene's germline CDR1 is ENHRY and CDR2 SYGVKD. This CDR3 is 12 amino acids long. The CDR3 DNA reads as TGTGCCATCAACGATGGCCAAGAGACCCAGTACTTC. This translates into CAINDGQETQYF.

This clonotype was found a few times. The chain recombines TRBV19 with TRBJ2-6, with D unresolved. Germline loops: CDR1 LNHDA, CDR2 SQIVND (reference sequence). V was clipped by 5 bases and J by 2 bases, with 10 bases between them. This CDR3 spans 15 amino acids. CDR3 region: CASSVDRPGANVLTF. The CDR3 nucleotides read TGTGCCAGTAGTGTCGACCGTCCTGGGGCCAACGTCCTGACTTTC.

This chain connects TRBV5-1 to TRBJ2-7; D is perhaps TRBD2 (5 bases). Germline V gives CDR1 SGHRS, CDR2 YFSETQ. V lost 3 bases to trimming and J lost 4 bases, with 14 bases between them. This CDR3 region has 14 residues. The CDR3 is CASSSPGRPYEQYF. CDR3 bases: TGCGCCAGCAGCTCACCGGGAAGACCATACGAGCAGTACTTC.